The following is a T cell receptor beta chain sequence with its context. From germline, CDR1 is MNHNS and CDR2 SASEGT. The V gene lost 2 bases and the J gene lost 4 bases, with 9 bases spanning the gap. The CDR3 runs 14 residues. The TCR beta repertoire was assessed by survey-level immunoSEQ sequencing. Method: immunoSEQ multiplex PCR; TCRdb's copy keeps in-frame clones and lacks some. The table shows around 50,000 clones, with more than 85% occurring only once. This receptor was taken from a man aged 35 to 55 with rheumatoid arthritis. The sample comprised PBMCs. This chain links TRBV6-1 with TRBJ1-5, with a possible D match to TRBD1 (5 bases). The CDR3 bases are TGTGCCAGCAGTGAAACGGGGACTAATCAGCCCCAGCATTTT. It encodes CASSETGTNQPQHF.